What follows are 22 T cell receptor beta chains derived from one specimen sequenced in a study of blood T cell repertoires in COVID-19. Data came from immunoSEQ multiplex PCR; TCRdb stores just in-frame clones and leaves some out. The data contain around 29,000 clones, roughly 65% of them singletons. Sequenced material: peripheral blood. These receptors came from a human donor in a cohort sampled during active COVID-19.

This chain uses TRBV9 with TRBJ2-7, with D tentatively TRBD1 (7 bases). Germline V gene data show CDR1 as SGDLS and CDR2 as YYNGEE. CDR3 length: 15 amino acids. V was cut by 4 bases and J by 3 bases, with 17 bases left in between. The chain's CDR3 is CASSPTGQGGYEQYF. The CDR3 DNA is TGTGCCAGCAGCCCCACCGGGCAGGGGGGCTACGAGCAGTACTTC.

V gene TRBV7-8 combines with J gene TRBJ2-3; 10 bases are shared with TRBD2. The CDR3 extends over 16 amino acids. The ends lost 3 bases at V and 1 base at J; junction bases unmatched: 4. The germline V gene encodes CDR1 SGHVS and CDR2 FQNEAQ. The CDR3 here is CASSFLAGDGTDTQYF. Here the CDR3 DNA reads TGTGCCAGCAGCTTTCTAGCGGGAGACGGCACAGATACGCAGTATTTT.

The gene calls are TRBV5-4 and TRBJ2-3, with 10 bases matching TRBD1. Germline CDR1 reads SGHNT; CDR2 reads YYREEE (reference sequence). The CDR3 is 14 amino acids. Trimming at V came to 1 base and at J to 5 bases, leaving 1 base not matched to a gene. CDR3 coding DNA: TGTGCCAGCAGCTTGTGGACAGGGGGAGATACGCAGTATTTT. This codes for CASSLWTGGDTQYF.

The chain has TRBV7-2 and TRBJ2-1; 9 bases align to TRBD2. Unmatched junction bases numbered 3, after V lost 5 bases and J lost 1 base. The germline V gene encodes CDR1 SGHTA and CDR2 FQGNSA. The CDR3 is 15 residues long. The CDR3 is CASSQTSGSYNEQFF. CDR3 in DNA: TGTGCCAGCAGCCAGACTAGCGGTTCCTACAATGAGCAGTTCTTC.

The genes are TRBV7-9 and TRBJ2-5, with TRBD2 matching over 11 bases. CDR1 and CDR2 (germline): SEHNR, FQNEAQ (reference sequence). Germline trimming cut 2 bases from V and 2 bases from J; bases unmatched to any gene: 1. The CDR3 sequence is 15 residues long. The CDR3 nucleotides read TGTGCCAGCAGCTTACTAGCGGGGGGACAAGAGACCCAGTACTTC. This gives the protein CASSLLAGGQETQYF.

The chain is built from TRBV4-3 and TRBJ2-7, with 9 bases fitting TRBD1. The CDR3 loop spans 18 amino acids. J lost 0 bases, V lost 0 bases, and 9 bases had no gene match. Germline V gene lookup returns CDR1 LGHNA and CDR2 YSLEER. CDR3 amino acids: CASSQEIYGTGSSYEQYF. CDR3 DNA: TGCGCCAGCAGCCAAGAAATCTATGGGACAGGGAGCTCCTACGAGCAGTACTTC.

The chain employs TRBV18 and TRBJ1-2, with a weak D call TRBD1 (5 bases). V was pared by 1 base and J by 3 bases, with 6 bases between. The CDR3 sequence is 13 residues long. CDR1 KGHSH and CDR2 LQKENI come from the germline V gene. In nucleotides, the CDR3 is TGTGCCAGCTCACCACTGGGGCACTATGGCTACACCTTC. It is translated as CASSPLGHYGYTF. The full variable domain, with the rest looked up from reference TRBV18 and TRBJ1-2, is NAGVMQNPRHLVRRRGQEARLRCSPMKGHSHVYWYRQLPEEGLKFMVYLQKENIIDESGMPKERFSAEFPKEGPSILRIQQVVRGDSAAYFCASSPLGHYGYTFGSGTRLTVV.

The chain recombines TRBV4-3 with TRBJ2-1; TRBD2 aligns across 12 bases. Trimming at V came to 0 bases and at J to 10 bases, leaving 7 bases not matched to a gene. The CDR3 totals 16 residues. From germline, CDR1 is LGHNA and CDR2 YSLEER. The chain's CDR3 is CASSQDGRTSGNEQFF. The CDR3 nucleotides are TGCGCCAGCAGCCAAGATGGGCGGACTAGCGGGAACGAGCAGTTCTTC.

V gene TRBV4-1 combines with J gene TRBJ1-6; a weak D match, TRBD1 (5 bases). The CDR3 spans 20 residues. Trimming pared 0 bases from V and 6 bases from J, leaving 24 bases between. Germline-derived CDR1 and CDR2 are MGHRA and YSYEKL. The CDR3 region has the DNA TGCGCCAGCAGCCAAGATGGACCCCCCCTCAGGAGAAGGGGTAATTCACCCCTCCACTTT. Its protein is CASSQDGPPLRRRGNSPLHF.

This clone occurred a few times. The rearrangement uses TRBV10-3 and TRBJ2-7; 11 nucleotides line up with TRBD2. The CDR3 runs to 14 residues. J gave up 2 bases and V 6 bases, and 3 bases lay outside the gene matches. CDR1 is ENHRY, CDR2 SYGVKD, per germline. As DNA, the CDR3 is TGTGCCATCAGCGGGACTAGCGGAGCCTACGAGCAGTACTTC. Protein: CAISGTSGAYEQYF.

V and J are TRBV4-2 and TRBJ2-5, with 9 bases lining up with TRBD2. This CDR3 contains 18 residues. V lost 1 base, J lost 6 bases, and 15 bases stayed unmatched. The V gene's germline CDR1 is LGHNA and CDR2 YNFKEQ. CDR3 coding DNA: TGTGCCAGCAGCCAAGGCCCCCGGCCGGCGGGAGGGTACCAGACCCAGTACTTC. Its translation: CASSQGPRPAGGYQTQYF.

V gene TRBV29-1 combines with J gene TRBJ2-1, with D possibly being TRBD1 (5 bases). Germline V CDR1 and CDR2: SQVTM, ANQGSEA. CDR3 length equals 12 residues. V was pared by 5 bases and J by 10 bases, with 15 bases between. The CDR3: CSVFQGRREQFF. DNA for the CDR3: TGCAGCGTTTTTCAGGGCCGAAGGGAGCAGTTCTTC.

The J gene is TRBJ2-3, the V gene TRBV7-2, with D perhaps TRBD2 (6 bases). The CDR3 consists of 15 residues. Germline-derived CDR1 and CDR2 are SGHTA and FQGNSA. The V end lost 5 bases, the J end lost 0 bases, and 12 bases lay between the germline ends. In DNA form, the CDR3 reads TGTGCCAGCAGCCAAACGGGACTCAGCACAGATACGCAGTATTTT. This gives the protein CASSQTGLSTDTQYF.

A single count supports this clone. The chain employs TRBV6-5 and TRBJ2-1; D gene uncertain. The CDR3 sequence is 15 residues long. V was clipped by 0 bases and J by 5 bases, with 11 bases between them. CDR1 is MNHEY and CDR2 is SVGAGI in the germline V gene. Here the CDR3 DNA reads TGTGCCAGCAGTTACTCGAGAAATCCTAACAATGAGCAGTTCTTC. Translating it yields CASSYSRNPNNEQFF.

The J gene is TRBJ2-1, the V gene TRBV3-1 (or the pseudogene TRBV3-2); 8 bases fit TRBD1. Germline V gene lookup returns CDR1 LGHDT and CDR2 YNNKEL (reference sequence). This CDR3 has 16 residues. The V gene end was trimmed by 4 bases and the J gene end by 4 bases; junction bases not matched to a gene: 9. For the CDR3, the DNA is TGTGCCAGCAGCCGCCCCGGCAGGGGGCTTTACAATGAGCAGTTCTTC. This sequence encodes CASSRPGRGLYNEQFF.

The genes are TRBV19 and TRBJ1-5; no reliable D call. Germline V gene lookup returns CDR1 LNHDA and CDR2 SQIVND (reference sequence). The CDR3 has 13 residues. Trimming took 4 bases from V and 4 from J, leaving 8 bases between them. CDR3 in amino acids: CASSTTKNQPQHF. The CDR3 DNA reads as TGTGCCAGTAGTACCACAAAGAATCAGCCCCAGCATTTT.

This chain joins TRBV7-2 and TRBJ2-5; D might be TRBD2 (7 bases). Germline assignment: CDR1 SGHTA and CDR2 FQGNSA. The CDR3 runs 15 residues. V dropped 1 base and J dropped 5 bases, with 14 bases sitting between them. CDR3 sequence: CASSLVPGGRETQYF. The CDR3 nucleotides are TGTGCCAGCAGCTTAGTACCGGGGGGCAGGGAGACCCAGTACTTC.

The chain is built from TRBV7-3 and TRBJ1-1; a possible D gene is TRBD1 (5 bases). Deletions cut 5 bases from V and 6 bases from J, with 13 bases between. Germline CDR1 reads SGHTA; CDR2 reads FQGTGA. The CDR3 covers 13 residues. CDR3 in DNA: TGTGCCAGCAGCCCGTATACAGGTGCTGAAGCTTTCTTT. Protein sequence: CASSPYTGAEAFF.

This clone was observed a handful of times. V and J are TRBV2 and TRBJ1-6; D is possibly TRBD1 (6 bases). The CDR3 covers 14 residues. V was clipped by 8 bases and J by 8 bases, with 16 bases between them. Germline V lookup: CDR1 SNHLY, CDR2 FYNNEI. CDR3 region: CASSARDTYSPLHF. The CDR3 DNA follows: TGTGCCAGCTCAGCCCGGGACACCTATTCACCCCTCCACTTT.

This clone was observed at least ten times. This chain connects TRBV27 to TRBJ1-2, with D possibly TRBD1 on 5 matching bases. The CDR3 extends over 15 amino acids. Between the trimmed V and J ends, which lost 1 base and 1 base, there was a span of 10 bases. The germline V gene encodes CDR1 MNHEY and CDR2 SMNVEV (reference sequence). The CDR3 DNA sequence: TGTGCCAGCAGTTTATATGGGGGGGATAACTATGGCTACACCTTC. Its translation is CASSLYGGDNYGYTF.

The table lists this clone with a few counts. The CDR3 DNA reads TGTGCCAGCAGCCGGGGACAGGCCACTGAAGCTTTCTTT. It yields the protein CASSRGQATEAFF. The genes are TRBV6-5 and TRBJ1-1; 8 positions agree with TRBD1. The V and J ends lost 6 bases and 4 bases, in that order; junction bases with no gene match: 4. The CDR3 runs 13 residues. CDR1 is MNHEY and CDR2 is SVGAGI in the germline V gene.

The chain combines TRBV7-6 with TRBJ1-2; a possible D gene is TRBD1 (5 bases). Per the germline V gene, CDR1 is SGHVS and CDR2 is FNYEAQ. Trimming removed 5 bases from V and 6 bases from J, with 19 bases in between. The CDR3 spans 15 residues. CDR3 region: CASSLTPGREDGYTF. Written as DNA, the CDR3 is TGTGCCAGCAGCCTCACGCCCGGCAGGGAGGATGGCTACACCTTC.